This T cell receptor beta chain emerged from a study of T cell responses to AZD1222 COVID-19 vaccine. Analysis merged second doses at about 4 or about 12 weeks. Method: immunoSEQ multiplex PCR; TCRdb's copy keeps in-frame clones and lacks some. The table records fewer than 95,000 clones, roughly 90% of them present only once. This TCR derives from an adult who received the AZD1222 COVID-19 vaccine. This specimen was peripheral blood, taken 28 days after the second AZD1222 dose.

The CDR3 DNA reads TGTGCCAGCAGCCTAGGGGGGGTAGCAAATGAGCAGTTCTTC. Residues: CASSLGGVANEQFF. The rearrangement joins TRBV7-3 to TRBJ2-1; perhaps TRBD2 as D (7 bases). V was trimmed by 5 bases and J by 7 bases, leaving 15 bases between them. Germline V gene lookup returns CDR1 SGHTA and CDR2 FQGTGA. The CDR3 spans 14 residues.